This note documents a single T cell receptor (beta chain) sequence. The data were taken from a study of blood T cell repertoires in COVID-19. As for the study in general: COVID-19 samples collected from the United States, Italy and Spain covered acute and convalescent phases. Sample material is recorded as cDNA or gDNA derived from T cells, B-cell-depleted T cells, or PBMCs.

Generated by immunoSEQ multiplex PCR, the TCRdb table keeps only in-frame clones and is missing some. The table has some 180,000 clones, around 79% seen once. V gave up 3 bases and J gave up 0 bases, with 11 bases separating them. The germline V gene encodes CDR1 SGHDN and CDR2 FVKESK. The CDR3 loop spans 15 amino acids. Seattle's enrolled individuals joined amid active infection and were then monitored longitudinally. The sample consisted of peripheral blood. The TCR was taken from a woman aged 40 to 50 with COVID-19, enrolled during active disease. The chain recombines TRBV14 with TRBJ1-2; D may be TRBD1 (6 bases). CDR3 amino acids: CASSHWDTSNYGYTF. Here the CDR3 DNA reads TGTGCCAGCAGCCATTGGGACACGTCTAACTATGGCTACACCTTC.